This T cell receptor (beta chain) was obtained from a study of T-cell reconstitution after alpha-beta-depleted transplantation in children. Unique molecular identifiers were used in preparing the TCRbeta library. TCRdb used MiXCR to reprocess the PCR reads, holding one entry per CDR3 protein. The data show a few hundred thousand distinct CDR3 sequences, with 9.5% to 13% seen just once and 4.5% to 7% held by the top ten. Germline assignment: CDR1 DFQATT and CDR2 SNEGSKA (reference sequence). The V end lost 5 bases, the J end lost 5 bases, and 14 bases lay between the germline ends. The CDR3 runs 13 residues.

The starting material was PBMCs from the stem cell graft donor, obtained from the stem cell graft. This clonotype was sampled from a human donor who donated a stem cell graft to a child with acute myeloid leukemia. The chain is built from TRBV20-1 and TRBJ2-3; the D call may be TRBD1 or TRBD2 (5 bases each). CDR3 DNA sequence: TGCAGTGCTTCGACCGGGACGGTAGATACGCAGTATTTT. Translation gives CSASTGTVDTQYF.